This T cell receptor (beta chain) was sequenced for a study of T cells in Graves' hyperthyroidism and ophthalmopathy. Study information: Upon initial diagnosis and before any treatment, peripheral blood was collected.

This clonotype was picked up many times. The diagnoses drew upon clinical symptoms, serum thyroxine and TRAb, thyroid ultrasound and orbital computed tomography. Germline values: CDR1 PRHDT, CDR2 FYEKMQ (reference sequence). The CDR3 covers 14 residues. Trimming cost V 2 bases and J 0 bases, with 5 bases left between them. The CDR3 regions of TCR beta were amplified from RNA transcripts. Primed by the HTBI set, a first-round RT-PCR was run on the TCR CDR3. MiXCR was run by TCRdb on the multiplex PCR reads, yielding one entry per CDR3 protein. The data show approximately 320,000 distinct CDR3 sequences, about 15% seen once.

V gene TRBV13 combines with J gene TRBJ2-1; D is undetermined. The sequence came from a young man with Graves' hyperthyroidism. Sequencing used blood. The CDR3 is CASSLMSSYNEQFF. The CDR3 DNA reads TGTGCCAGCAGCTTAATGAGCTCCTACAATGAGCAGTTCTTC.